This entry describes one T cell receptor (beta chain). The germline V gene has CDR1 ENHRY and CDR2 SYGVKD. This CDR3 has 15 amino acids. J lost 5 bases, V lost 3 bases, and 7 bases had no gene match. Seattle-derived patients entered the study during active infection and were followed longitudinally. This entry is derived from a study of blood T cell repertoires in COVID-19. Per the study methods: Amplification of reference gene primers provided the estimated nucleated cell counts. Generated by immunoSEQ multiplex PCR, the TCRdb table keeps only in-frame clones and is missing some. The D gene and trimming were derived from the DNA, and the V and J assignments and clone size from that table. The table has about 300,000 clones, 70% to 90% seen once; the top ten hold 6.3%.

This rearrangement joins TRBV10-3 to TRBJ2-7, with TRBD2 identical over 10 bases. Sequenced sample: peripheral blood. The sequence derives from a woman in her fifties or sixties with COVID-19, enrolled during active disease. DNA of the CDR3: TGTGCCATCAGTGACCGGTTGCTAGCGGGAGACGAGCAGTACTTC. This gives the protein CAISDRLLAGDEQYF.